Presented here are 26 T cell receptor beta chains from one specimen sequenced in a study of response to subunit inactivated influenza vaccine. TCRdb re-called the RT-PCR reads with MiXCR, one entry per CDR3 protein. The sample holds 500,000 to 600,000 distinct CDR3 sequences; approximately 12% are singletons and the top ten take 9.5% to 13%. The specimen was PBMCs from blood, collected on the day of vaccination. These receptors were taken from a man aged 45-65 years who received an inactivated influenza vaccine.

This clonotype has at least ten counts. V and J are TRBV11-1 and TRBJ1-3, with D uncertain. CDR1 SGHAT and CDR2 FQDESV come from the germline V gene (reference sequence). The CDR3 length is 18 residues. Trimming cost V 1 base and J 0 bases, with 16 bases left between them. CDR3 sequence reads: CASSLVRSWLRSGNTIYF. DNA of the CDR3: TGTGCCAGCAGCTTAGTGCGTTCTTGGCTACGCTCTGGAAACACCATATATTTT.

The chain carries TRBV7-2 and TRBJ2-2, with D possibly TRBD2 on 6 matching bases. Trimming took 4 bases from V and 7 from J, leaving 16 bases between them. The germline CDR1 and CDR2 sequences are SGHTA and FQGNSA. The length of the CDR3 is 15 residues. The CDR3 bases are TGTGCCAGCAGCTCGGGACTTCCGGGCGGCGGGGAGCTGTTTTTT. This codes for CASSSGLPGGGELFF.

This sequence joins TRBV18 and TRBJ2-7; 11 bases match TRBD1. Looked up from germline, CDR1 is KGHSH and CDR2 is LQKENI. V trimming: 5 bases; J trimming: 6 bases; junction bases outside the gene matches: 9. This CDR3 is 15 amino acids long. As DNA, the CDR3 is TGTGCCAGCTCAATGACGGACAGGGGGCTAGGCGAGCAGTACTTC. Translation: CASSMTDRGLGEQYF.

This clonotype occurred many times. The rearrangement uses TRBV7-2 and TRBJ2-6, with TRBD1 as a possible D gene (6 bases). CDR1 and CDR2 (germline): SGHTA, FQGNSA. Trimming left V 1 base short and J 2 bases short, with 6 bases between. The CDR3 loop spans 15 amino acids. This chain's CDR3 is CASSLDRAGANVLTF. The CDR3 coding sequence is TGTGCCAGCAGCTTAGACAGGGCTGGGGCCAACGTCCTGACTTTC.

The V and J genes are TRBV12-3 or TRBV12-4 and TRBJ2-7; 7 nucleotides align to TRBD1. CDR3 length: 13 residues. The trim removed 5 bases at V and 4 bases at J, leaving 5 bases unmatched. CDR3 protein: CASSQDRVYEQYF. The CDR3 nucleotides read TGTGCCAGCAGTCAAGACAGGGTATACGAGCAGTACTTC.

The chain couples TRBV9 to TRBJ2-5; 8 bases fit TRBD1. The germline gives CDR1 SGDLS, CDR2 YYNGEE. Trimming cost V 2 bases and J 2 bases; bases outside gene matches: 5. There are 15 residues in the CDR3. CDR3 nucleotide sequence: TGTGCCAGCAGCGTGCGGACAGGGTTACAAGAGACCCAGTACTTC. This gives the protein CASSVRTGLQETQYF.

A few counts support this clonotype. CDR3 sequence reads: CATSRDWYPSGANVLTF. The CDR3 DNA reads TGTGCCACCAGCAGAGATTGGTATCCATCTGGGGCCAACGTCCTGACTTTC. The V call is TRBV15, the J call TRBJ2-6; no firm D call. The CDR3 totals 17 residues. Between the trimmed V and J ends, which lost 0 bases and 1 base, there was a span of 10 bases. The germline V gene has CDR1 LNHNV and CDR2 YYDKDF (reference sequence). Variable domain in full (rest from reference TRBV15 and TRBJ2-6): DAMVIQNPRYQVTQFGKPVTLSCSQTLNHNVMYWYQQKSSQAPKLLFHYYDKDFNNEADTPDNFQSRRPNTSFCFLDIRSPGLGDTAMYLCATSRDWYPSGANVLTFGAGSRLTVL.

V and J are TRBV7-9 and TRBJ2-1; the D gene is possibly TRBD1 (6 bases). CDR1 is SEHNR and CDR2 is FQNEAQ in the germline V gene (reference sequence). V was shortened by 4 bases and J by 10 bases, with 11 bases between the two germline ends. The CDR3 runs 12 residues. Written as DNA, the CDR3 is TGTGCCAGCAGCTCATACGGACAGGAGCAGTTCTTC. This encodes CASSSYGQEQFF. The full variable domain, rest sourced from reference TRBV7-9 and TRBJ2-1, is DTGVSQNPRHKITKRGQNVTFRCDPISEHNRLYWYRQTLGQGPEFLTYFQNEAQLEKSRLLSDRFSAERPKGSFSTLEIQRTEQGDSAMYLCASSSYGQEQFFGPGTRLTVL.

This clonotype was seen many times. This rearrangement joins TRBV20-1 to TRBJ2-2; D possibly corresponds to TRBD1 (6 bases). Germline V lookup: CDR1 DFQATT, CDR2 SNEGSKA (reference sequence). Trimming removed 4 bases at V and 5 bases at J, with 14 bases between. CDR3 size: 14 residues. CDR3 sequence: CSAKRRGGTGELFF. The DNA for the CDR3 is TGCAGTGCTAAGCGCAGGGGCGGGACCGGGGAGCTGTTTTTT.

This chain connects TRBV27 to TRBJ2-3; D may be TRBD2 (6 bases). The V gene's germline CDR1 is MNHEY and CDR2 SMNVEV (reference sequence). This CDR3 comprises 13 residues. Trimming stripped 4 bases from V and 4 bases from J, with 9 bases between. The CDR3 sequence: CASSSGSPDTQYF. In DNA, the CDR3 is TGTGCCAGCAGTTCCGGGAGCCCAGATACGCAGTATTTT.

The chain has TRBV6-2 or TRBV6-3 and TRBJ2-7; tentatively, D is TRBD2 (5 bases). The germline V and J ends were trimmed by 5 bases and 6 bases, with 14 bases remaining between them. CDR1 is MNHEY, CDR2 SVGEGT, per germline. This CDR3 is 13 amino acids long. DNA of the CDR3: TGTGCCAGCAGTCAGGTCGAGCGGCGCGAGCAGTACTTC. This gives the protein CASSQVERREQYF.

V is TRBV6-1 and J is TRBJ2-5; the D gene is possibly TRBD1 (8 bases). V lost 6 bases to trimming and J lost 4 bases, with 15 bases between them. This CDR3 region has 14 residues. Germline V gives CDR1 MNHNS, CDR2 SASEGT. The CDR3 DNA reads as TGTGCCAGCAGGGAACAGGGGGGGCTAGAGACCCAGTACTTC. Its translation is CASREQGGLETQYF.

The V and J genes are TRBV2 and TRBJ2-3; 9 bases line up with TRBD2. CDR3 length: 18 amino acids. The germline gives CDR1 SNHLY, CDR2 FYNNEI. V shed 6 bases and J 2 bases; nucleotides not matched to a gene: 15. The CDR3 spells CASSPLAGVRLSTDTQYF. The CDR3 DNA sequence: TGTGCCAGCAGCCCCTTAGCGGGAGTCAGACTTTCCACAGATACGCAGTATTTT.

This clonotype was recorded many times. V is TRBV6-5 and J is TRBJ2-1; 13 nucleotides agree with TRBD2. The CDR3 is 18 amino acids. Germline loops: CDR1 MNHEY, CDR2 SVGAGI. Germline trimming cut 0 bases from V and 9 bases from J; bases unmatched to any gene: 11. The CDR3: CASSYSGYRTSGSLEQFF. Here the CDR3 DNA reads TGTGCCAGCAGTTACTCCGGTTACCGGACTAGCGGGAGTCTTGAGCAGTTCTTC.

This clonotype was recorded at least ten times. Here the CDR3 reads CSVARGQGEQFF. DNA for the CDR3: TGCAGCGTTGCCAGGGGGCAAGGTGAGCAGTTCTTC. V gene TRBV29-1 combines with J gene TRBJ2-1, with 8 bases lining up with TRBD1. There are 12 residues in the CDR3. Trimming at V came to 4 bases and at J to 9 bases, leaving 5 bases not matched to a gene. In germline, CDR1 is SQVTM, CDR2 ANQGSEA.

This sequence joins TRBV9 and TRBJ2-7; either TRBD1 or TRBD2 may supply D (5 bases each). CDR1 and CDR2 from the germline V gene are SGDLS and YYNGEE. This CDR3 has 14 residues. V lost 4 bases and J 4 bases, leaving 15 bases between the germline ends. The CDR3 coding sequence is TGTGCCAGCAGCCCAGGGACGAGCCCATACGAGCAGTACTTC. This gives the protein CASSPGTSPYEQYF.

The chain employs TRBV25-1 and TRBJ2-5; unclear D gene. V was pared by 1 base and J by 2 bases, with 14 bases between. The length of the CDR3 is 16 residues. CDR1 and CDR2 from the germline V gene are MGHDK and SYGVNS. CDR3 sequence reads: CASSELGNGNQETQYF. Written as DNA, the CDR3 is TGTGCCAGCAGTGAATTAGGGAACGGAAATCAAGAGACCCAGTACTTC.

V is TRBV29-1 and J is TRBJ2-1; 7 nucleotides line up with TRBD1. Germline assignment: CDR1 SQVTM and CDR2 ANQGSEA. The V and J ends lost 7 bases and 4 bases, in that order; junction bases with no gene match: 7. The CDR3 extends over 13 amino acids. The CDR3 bases are TGCAGCGGAGCAGGGGGTGCGTACAATGAGCAGTTCTTC. Amino acids: CSGAGGAYNEQFF.

The chain employs TRBV6-1 and TRBJ2-3; possible D gene TRBD2, 5 bases. Trimming left V 5 bases short and J 4 bases short, with 13 bases between. There are 14 residues in the CDR3. CDR1 MNHNS and CDR2 SASEGT come from the germline V gene. The CDR3 loop reads CASSNILLADTQYF. The DNA of the CDR3 is TGTGCCAGCAGTAATATCTTACTAGCAGATACGCAGTATTTT.

CDR3: CSANRGMGETQYF. The CDR3 nucleotides are TGCAGTGCTAACAGGGGAATGGGGGAGACCCAGTACTTC. The chain links TRBV20-1 to TRBJ2-5; 7 bases are a match to TRBD1. J lost 5 bases, V lost 4 bases, and 7 bases had no gene match. The CDR3 extends over 13 amino acids. Germline CDR1 DFQATT, CDR2 SNEGSKA (reference sequence).

This clonotype has a handful of counts. This sequence joins TRBV7-9 and TRBJ2-7; D is ambiguous. The germline V and J ends were trimmed by 3 bases and 2 bases, with 11 bases remaining between them. Germline V gives CDR1 SEHNR, CDR2 FQNEAQ (reference sequence). The CDR3 sequence is 14 residues long. CDR3 residues: CASSFIPAPYEQYF. The CDR3 nucleotides are TGTGCCAGCAGCTTCATACCGGCCCCCTACGAGCAGTACTTC.

This clonotype was detected a few times. The chain employs TRBV4-3 and TRBJ2-1; 9 bases fit TRBD2. Germline CDR1 and CDR2: LGHNA and YSLEER. Germline trimming cut 0 bases from V and 4 bases from J; bases unmatched to any gene: 4. The CDR3 has 16 residues. The CDR3 DNA follows: TGCGCCAGCAGCCAAGACCGGAGCGGGGGGTACAATGAGCAGTTCTTC. Encoded protein: CASSQDRSGGYNEQFF.

This clonotype was picked up a small number of times. This rearrangement joins TRBV4-1 to TRBJ1-5; D call uncertain. V was cut by 1 base and J by 2 bases, with 9 bases left in between. This CDR3 is built from 15 residues. Germline values: CDR1 MGHRA, CDR2 YSYEKL. The CDR3: CASSQAGAGNQPQHF. The DNA of the CDR3 is TGCGCCAGCAGCCAAGCCGGAGCCGGCAATCAGCCCCAGCATTTT.

The genes are TRBV24-1 and TRBJ2-5; 9 positions match TRBD1. Germline lookup yields CDR1 KGHDR and CDR2 SFDVKD. V lost 7 bases to trimming and J lost 5 bases; unmatched junction nucleotides: 16. The CDR3 length is 17 residues. Here the CDR3 reads CATRAWDRVKNVETQYF. In DNA form, the CDR3 reads TGTGCCACCAGGGCCTGGGACAGGGTAAAGAATGTGGAGACCCAGTACTTC.

This clonotype has more than one count but fewer than ten. This rearrangement joins TRBV19 to TRBJ2-5; tentatively, D is TRBD1 or TRBD2 (5 bases each). Germline-derived CDR1 and CDR2 are LNHDA and SQIVND (reference sequence). V was pared by 10 bases and J by 5 bases, with 17 bases between. The CDR3 has 13 residues. In nucleotides, the CDR3 is TGTGCCACCTCCGGGACGAATTTCGAGACCCAGTACTTC. This sequence encodes CATSGTNFETQYF.

On this clonotype: Germline is not matched at one junction end, which may reflect a read error. This chain joins TRBV15 and TRBJ2-1; D possibly corresponds to TRBD2 (5 bases). Germline V gene sequence: CDR1 LNHNV, CDR2 YYDKDF (reference sequence). The CDR3 loop spans 11 amino acids. DNA for the CDR3: TGTGACACCAGCAGAGGGCTAATGCAGTTCTTC. It codes for CDTSRGLMQFF.